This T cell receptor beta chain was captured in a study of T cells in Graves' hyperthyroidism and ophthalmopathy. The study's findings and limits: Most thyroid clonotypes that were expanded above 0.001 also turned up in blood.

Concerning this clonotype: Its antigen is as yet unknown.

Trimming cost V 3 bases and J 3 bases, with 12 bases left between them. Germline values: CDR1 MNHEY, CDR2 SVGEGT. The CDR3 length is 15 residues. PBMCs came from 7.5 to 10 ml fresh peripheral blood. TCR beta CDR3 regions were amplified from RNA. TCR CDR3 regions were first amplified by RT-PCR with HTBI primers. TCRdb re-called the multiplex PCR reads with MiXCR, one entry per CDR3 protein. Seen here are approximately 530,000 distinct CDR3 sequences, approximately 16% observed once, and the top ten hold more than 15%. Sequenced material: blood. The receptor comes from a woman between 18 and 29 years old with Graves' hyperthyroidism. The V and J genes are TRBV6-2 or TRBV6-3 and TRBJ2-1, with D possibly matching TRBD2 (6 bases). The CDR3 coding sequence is TGTGCCAGCAGTTATGAAGGGAGGTTCTACAATGAGCAGTTCTTC. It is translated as CASSYEGRFYNEQFF.